The rows below give T cell receptor beta chains drawn from one sample of a study of siplizumab effects on memory and regulatory T cells. Assay used: immunoSEQ multiplex PCR; TCRdb lists only in-frame clones, some missing. The data contain 90,000 to 95,000 clones, 93% of them singletons. The source material was CD8+ T cells sorted from blood. All receptors come from a human donor in good health. Both conserved end residues are part of each CDR3. Each record gives: J gene, V gene, D gene, clone size, CDR3 DNA, CDR3 protein. D genes are given only for firm matches. Clone size, where shown, is once, few, many, or a class for clones that have expanded.

>TRBJ2-2|TRBV27|.|.
TGTGCCAGCAGTTGGGGGGTGGACACCGGGGAGCTGTTTTTT
CASSWGVDTGELFF
>TRBJ1-1|TRBV4-1|.|.
TGCGCCAGCAGCCAAGTTGAAGGGGGGGAGGTCACTGAAGCTTTCTTT
CASSQVEGGEVTEAFF
>TRBJ2-1|TRBV7-8|TRBD2|.
TGTGCCAGCAGCGCCGGACTAGCGGTCTACAATGAGCAGTTCTTC
CASSAGLAVYNEQFF
>TRBJ1-1|TRBV6-5|.|.
TGTGCCAGCAGTTACGGGGGGATGAACACTGAAGCTTTCTTT
CASSYGGMNTEAFF
>TRBJ2-7|TRBV7-9|TRBD1|few
TGTGCCAGCAGCCAAGACAGGGCGCAGGACGAGCAGTACTTC
CASSQDRAQDEQYF
>TRBJ1-2|TRBV27|.|.
TGTGCCAGCAGTTTTGGACACCCAGCTAACTATGGCTACACCTTC
CASSFGHPANYGYTF
>TRBJ2-7|TRBV6-1|TRBD1|.
TGTGCCAGCACCCCGTCAGGACAGGGGGCCTACGAGCAGTACTTC
CASTPSGQGAYEQYF
>TRBJ2-2|TRBV25-1|.|.
TGTGCCACCGGAGAAAACACCGGGGAGCTGTTTTTT
CATGENTGELFF
>TRBJ2-1|TRBV2|TRBD2|.
TGTGCCAGCAGTGTTCTAGCGGGAGATTATGGTGAGCAGTTCTTC
CASSVLAGDYGEQFF
>TRBJ2-1|TRBV4-1|TRBD2|.
TGCGCCAGCAGCCAAGGTGAAACGGGGGGGGCCTTCTACAATGAGCAGTTCTTC
CASSQGETGGAFYNEQFF
>TRBJ2-7|TRBV27|TRBD1|.
TGTGCCAGCAGTTTCAGTCCGACAGGGTTGAACGAGCAGTACTTC
CASSFSPTGLNEQYF
>TRBJ2-2|TRBV4-1|TRBD1|.
TGCGCCAGCAGCTACGACTTAGGGGGCCCTCCGAACACCGGGGAGCTGTTTTTT
CASSYDLGGPPNTGELFF
>TRBJ2-1|TRBV12-5|TRBD2|.
TGTGCTACCCAGAGCGGGACCTCCTACAATGAGCAGTTCTTC
CATQSGTSYNEQFF
>TRBJ1-1|TRBV7-6|.|.
TGTGCCAGCAGCCCCCTGGGGGACACAGTGCCCATGAACACTGAAGCTTTCTTT
CASSPLGDTVPMNTEAFF
>TRBJ2-7|TRBV7-9|TRBD1|once
TGTGCCAGCAGCTTAGGTCGGGACAGAAGCTACGAGCAGTACTTC
CASSLGRDRSYEQYF
>TRBJ2-5|TRBV7-9|.|.
TGTGCCAGCAGCGAAACCAGGGACCTTGGGACCCAGTACTTC
CASSETRDLGTQYF
>TRBJ1-5|TRBV19|.|once
TGTGCCAGTAGTATAGGAGGACAGTCATATAGCAGCAATCAGCCCCAGCATTTT
CASSIGGQSYSSNQPQHF
>TRBJ2-5|TRBV27|TRBD1|.
TGTGCCAGCAGTTTGGGGACAGGGGGGGAGACCCAGTACTTC
CASSLGTGGETQYF
>TRBJ2-7|TRBV27|.|.
TGTGCCAGCAGTTTATCTCCTGCCTACGAGCAGTACTTC
CASSLSPAYEQYF
>TRBJ2-7|TRBV6-1|TRBD1|.
TGTGCCAGCAGTGAAGAGGGGGCTAAATACGAGCAGTACTTC
CASSEEGAKYEQYF
>TRBJ2-7|TRBV7-3|.|.
TGTGCCAGCAGCTTAACCGCCCCTGGGGAGCAGTACTTC
CASSLTAPGEQYF
>TRBJ1-3|TRBV30|.|.
TGTGCCTGGCATGACGGTTACTCTGGAAACACCATATATTTT
CAWHDGYSGNTIYF
>TRBJ2-7|TRBV5-1|TRBD1|.
TGCGCCAGCAGCTTGGGGACAGGGGCATACGAGCAGTACTTC
CASSLGTGAYEQYF
>TRBJ1-1|TRBV7-2|.|.
TGTGCCAGCAGCTTATTGAACACTGAAGCTTTCTTT
CASSLLNTEAFF
>TRBJ2-7|TRBV9|.|.
TGTGCCAGCAGCGTAGGTCAGGGAGACGAGCAGTACTTC
CASSVGQGDEQYF
>TRBJ2-7|TRBV19|.|.
TGTGCCAGTAGTCCCGGTGGCTGGAGCTCCTACGAGCAGTACTTC
CASSPGGWSSYEQYF
>TRBJ2-7|TRBV4-2|.|.
TGTGCCAGCAGCCAAGAAATGGGGGCAAGGTCCTACGAGCAGTACTTC
CASSQEMGARSYEQYF
>TRBJ2-3|TRBV7-9|.|.
TGTGCCAGCATTTCCTTGTGGCGGGGAAAGACGGATACGCAGTATTTT
CASISLWRGKTDTQYF
>TRBJ1-6|TRBV9|.|few
TGTGCCAGCAGCGAGGGGGGGACGAACTATAATTCACCCCTCCACTTT
CASSEGGTNYNSPLHF
>TRBJ1-5|TRBV6-5|.|.
TGTGCCAGCAGTGATGACTGGCATCAGCCCCAGCATTTT
CASSDDWHQPQHF
>TRBJ2-3|TRBV19|.|.
TGTGCCAGTAGTATCGTCCCGGGACCCGCAGATACGCAGTATTTT
CASSIVPGPADTQYF
>TRBJ2-1|TRBV5-5|.|.
TGTGCCAGCAGCTTGGTTGGGTCCCGGGCGACCAGGGGCTACAATGAGCAGTTCTTC
CASSLVGSRATRGYNEQFF
>TRBJ1-1|TRBV7-9|.|few
TGTGCCAGCAGCTCCCACAGGGCATGGACTGAAGCTTTCTTT
CASSSHRAWTEAFF
>TRBJ2-7|TRBV9|.|.
TGTGCCAGCAGCGTAGGAACGCCCTGGGACGAGCAGTACTTC
CASSVGTPWDEQYF
>TRBJ2-7|TRBV30|TRBD2|.
TGTGCCTGGGTACTAGCGGGGGGAACCTACGAGCAGTACTTC
CAWVLAGGTYEQYF
>TRBJ1-2|TRBV14|TRBD1|once
TGTGCCAGCAGCCAGTACCTGGGACAGGGTGATGGCTACACCTTC
CASSQYLGQGDGYTF
>TRBJ2-6|TRBV11-2|.|once
TGTGCCAGCAGCTTAGATCGGGTAATTACTGGGGCCAACGTCCTGACTTTC
CASSLDRVITGANVLTF
>TRBJ2-5|TRBV7-3|TRBD2|.
TGTGCCAGCAGCCCCGGCGGGGGACAAGAGACCCAGTACTTC
CASSPGGGQETQYF
>TRBJ1-1|TRBV4-1|TRBD1|.
TGCGCCAGCAGCCAAGCACCCGGGACAGGCAAGTTTGGGACTGAAGCTTTCTTT
CASSQAPGTGKFGTEAFF
>TRBJ1-5|TRBV19|.|.
TGTGCCAGCTCGGGAGCCGGGGGAGCTAGCAATCAGCCCCAGCATTTT
CASSGAGGASNQPQHF